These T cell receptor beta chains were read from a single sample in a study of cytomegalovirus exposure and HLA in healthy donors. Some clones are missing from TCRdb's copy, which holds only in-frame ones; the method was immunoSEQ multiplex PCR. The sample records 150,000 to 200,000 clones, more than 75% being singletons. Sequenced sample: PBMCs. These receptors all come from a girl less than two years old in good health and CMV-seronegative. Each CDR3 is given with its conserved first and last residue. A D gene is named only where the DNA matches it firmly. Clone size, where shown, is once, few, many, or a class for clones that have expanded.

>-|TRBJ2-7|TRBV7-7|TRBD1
TGTGCCAGCAGCTTAGACAGGGGCTACGAGCAGTACTTC
CASSLDRGYEQYF
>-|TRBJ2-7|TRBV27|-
TGTGCCAGCAGTTTAGCTGGGCAGGGATCCCACGAGCAGTACTTC
CASSLAGQGSHEQYF
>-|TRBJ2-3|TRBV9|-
TGTGCCAGCAGCGTAGGAAGCGCAGATACGCAGTATTTT
CASSVGSADTQYF
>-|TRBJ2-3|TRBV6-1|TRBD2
TGTGCCAGCAGTGAGCGACTAGCGGGGGGAAGCCAGTTAAGGGCAGATACGCAGTATTTT
CASSERLAGGSQLRADTQYF
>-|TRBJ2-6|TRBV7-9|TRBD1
TGTGCCAGCAGCTTACTAAGGGGACAGGGGTCTGGGGCCAACGTCCTGACTTTC
CASSLLRGQGSGANVLTF
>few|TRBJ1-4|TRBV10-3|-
TGTGCCATCAGTGAGTCGCTGGCGCGGGGAGAAAAACTGTTTTTT
CAISESLARGEKLFF
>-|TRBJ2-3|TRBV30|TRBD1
TGTGCCTTCGGACAGGGAGTCACAGATACGCAGTATTTT
CAFGQGVTDTQYF
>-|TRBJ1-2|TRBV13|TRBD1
TGTGCCAGCAGCGCCGGTGGGACAGGGAGGTATGGCTACACCTTC
CASSAGGTGRYGYTF
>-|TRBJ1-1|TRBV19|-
TGTGCCAGTAGTACTCGGGACTGGGCTGAAGCTTTCTTT
CASSTRDWAEAFF
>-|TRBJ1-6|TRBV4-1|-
TGCGCCAGCAGCCAAGATCCCGCAGGGAACGGCAATTCACCCCTCCACTTT
CASSQDPAGNGNSPLHF
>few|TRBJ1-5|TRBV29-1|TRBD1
TGCAGCGTTGCAGGGACAGGGGACCAGCCCCAGCATTTT
CSVAGTGDQPQHF
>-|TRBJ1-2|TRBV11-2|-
TGTGCCAGCAGCTTTACAGGGATCCGTGGCTACACCTTC
CASSFTGIRGYTF
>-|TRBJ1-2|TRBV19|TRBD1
TGTGCCAGTAGTCCAGGGACAGGGGCTAACTATGGCTACACCTTC
CASSPGTGANYGYTF
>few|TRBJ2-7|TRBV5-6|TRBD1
TGTGCCAGCAGCCTGATCGTGGGACAGGGGGCATTCGAGCAGTACTTC
CASSLIVGQGAFEQYF
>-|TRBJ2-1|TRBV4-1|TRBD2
TGCGCCAGCAGCCCGCCGGGACTAGCCCGTTGGGGCAATGAGCAGTTCTTC
CASSPPGLARWGNEQFF
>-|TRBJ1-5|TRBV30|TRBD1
TGTGCCTGGAGTAAGACAGGGCTGGGCAATCAGCCCCAGCATTTT
CAWSKTGLGNQPQHF
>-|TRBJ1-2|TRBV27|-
TGTGCCAGCAGTAACTTAAATGGGGACTCGCCCTATGGCTACACCTTC
CASSNLNGDSPYGYTF
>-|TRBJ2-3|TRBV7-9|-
TGTGCCAGCAGCAACCTAGTCCCTAGCACAGATACGCAGTATTTT
CASSNLVPSTDTQYF
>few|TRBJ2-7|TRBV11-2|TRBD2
TGTGCCAGCAGCTCGGGACTAGCGGGAGAGCAGTACTTC
CASSSGLAGEQYF
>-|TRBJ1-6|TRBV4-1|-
TGCGCCAGCAGCCAAGGGCTCCCGCAGGCTACCAATTCACCCCTCCACTTT
CASSQGLPQATNSPLHF
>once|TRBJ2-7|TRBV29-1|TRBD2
TGCAGCGTTCTAGCGGGAAAATCCTACGAGCAGTACTTC
CSVLAGKSYEQYF
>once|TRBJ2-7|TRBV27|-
TGTGCCAGCAGTTTTTTACGGACAGTTGTCTACGAGCAGTACTTC
CASSFLRTVVYEQYF
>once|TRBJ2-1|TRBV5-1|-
TGCGCCAGCAGCCTTACGACTAGCTCCTACAATGAGCAGTTCTTC
CASSLTTSSYNEQFF
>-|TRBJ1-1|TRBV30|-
TGTGCCTGGAGTTCAGGAGAAGCTTTCTTT
CAWSSGEAFF
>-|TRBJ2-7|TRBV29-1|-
TGCAGCGTTATCTCTATCTCCTACGAGCAGTACTTC
CSVISISYEQYF
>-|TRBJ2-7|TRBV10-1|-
TGCGCCAGCAGGGGAGAGGTTACTCTCTACGAGCAGTACTTC
CASRGEVTLYEQYF
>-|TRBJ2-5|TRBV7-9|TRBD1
TGTGCCAGCAGCTTCTCCGCGACAGGGGTTGGAGAGACCCAGTACTTC
CASSFSATGVGETQYF
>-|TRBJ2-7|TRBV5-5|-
TGTGCCAGCAGCTTGTTTCCCGGGGAGGCCTACGAGCAGTACTTC
CASSLFPGEAYEQYF
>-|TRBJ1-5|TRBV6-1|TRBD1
TGTGCCAGCAGTTTGACAGGGTATCAGCCCCAGCATTTT
CASSLTGYQPQHF
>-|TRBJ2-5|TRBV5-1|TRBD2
TGCGCCAGCAGCTTGGGGACTAGCGGGTGGGAGACCCAGTACTTC
CASSLGTSGWETQYF
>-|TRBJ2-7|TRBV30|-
TGTGCCTGGACAGTCGGGATATCCTACGAGCAGTACTTC
CAWTVGISYEQYF
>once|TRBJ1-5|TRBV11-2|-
TGTGCCAGCAGCCCCACAGGGTTAGACAATCAGCCCCAGCATTTT
CASSPTGLDNQPQHF
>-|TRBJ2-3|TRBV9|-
TGTGCCAGCAGCCCTTCCGTTGTGGGCCATACGCAGTATTTT
CASSPSVVGHTQYF
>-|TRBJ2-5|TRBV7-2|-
TGTGCCAGCAGCTTAGGTGTTTATTATCAAGAGACCCAGTACTTC
CASSLGVYYQETQYF
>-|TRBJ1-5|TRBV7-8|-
TGTGCCAGCAGCTTATACTTACTAAATCAGCCCCAGCATTTT
CASSLYLLNQPQHF
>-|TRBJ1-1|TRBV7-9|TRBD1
TGTGCCAGCAGCTTACCCTTTCTGACAGGGCAGGCTGAAGCTTTCTTT
CASSLPFLTGQAEAFF
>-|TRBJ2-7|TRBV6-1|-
TGTGCCAGCAGGCTAGAGAAACATAGTTTCTACGAGCAGTACTTC
CASRLEKHSFYEQYF
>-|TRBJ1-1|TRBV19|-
TGTGCCAGTAGTATAGATGTAACGGGTAGAGCTTTCTTT
CASSIDVTGRAFF
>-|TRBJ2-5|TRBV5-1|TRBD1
TGCGCCAGCAGCTTACCGGACAGGGTGGAGACCCAGTACTTC
CASSLPDRVETQYF
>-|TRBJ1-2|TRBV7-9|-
TGTGCCAGCAGCCTCCCGGTTTCGGGGAGTACCTATGGCTACACCTTC
CASSLPVSGSTYGYTF
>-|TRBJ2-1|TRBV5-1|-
TGCGCCAGCAGGGAGTACCTCAATGAGCAGTTCTTC
CASREYLNEQFF
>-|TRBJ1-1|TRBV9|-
TGTGCCAGCAGCGTAGCGGGGGGCGCGGTGGGGACTGAAGCTTTCTTT
CASSVAGGAVGTEAFF
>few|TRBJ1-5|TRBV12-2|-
TGTGCAAGTCGCCAGCGCGGACTCTTGCGGAATCAGCCCCAGCATTTT
CASRQRGLLRNQPQHF
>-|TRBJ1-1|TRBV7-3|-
TGTGCCAGCAGCTTACAGGGGCGCACTGAAGCTTTCTTT
CASSLQGRTEAFF
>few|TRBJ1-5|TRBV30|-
TGTGCCTGGAGCAACGGGTTCAGCAATCAGCCCCAGCATTTT
CAWSNGFSNQPQHF
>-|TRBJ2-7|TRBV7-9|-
TGTGCCAGCAGCTTTCGGGCAGGGGAGACCTACGAGCAGTACTTC
CASSFRAGETYEQYF
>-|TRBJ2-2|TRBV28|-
TGTGCCAGCAATGACGGGGCCGGGGAGCTGTTTTTT
CASNDGAGELFF
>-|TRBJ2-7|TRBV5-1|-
TGCGCCAGCAGCTTGGAGCGGAGCTCCTACGAGCAGTACTTC
CASSLERSSYEQYF
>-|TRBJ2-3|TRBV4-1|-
TGCGCCAGCAGTCAAGTAATGTCGCGGAGAGGGAGAGATACGCAGTATTTT
CASSQVMSRRGRDTQYF
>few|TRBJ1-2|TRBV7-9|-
TGTGCCAGCAGCTTGGCGGATGGCTACACCTTC
CASSLADGYTF